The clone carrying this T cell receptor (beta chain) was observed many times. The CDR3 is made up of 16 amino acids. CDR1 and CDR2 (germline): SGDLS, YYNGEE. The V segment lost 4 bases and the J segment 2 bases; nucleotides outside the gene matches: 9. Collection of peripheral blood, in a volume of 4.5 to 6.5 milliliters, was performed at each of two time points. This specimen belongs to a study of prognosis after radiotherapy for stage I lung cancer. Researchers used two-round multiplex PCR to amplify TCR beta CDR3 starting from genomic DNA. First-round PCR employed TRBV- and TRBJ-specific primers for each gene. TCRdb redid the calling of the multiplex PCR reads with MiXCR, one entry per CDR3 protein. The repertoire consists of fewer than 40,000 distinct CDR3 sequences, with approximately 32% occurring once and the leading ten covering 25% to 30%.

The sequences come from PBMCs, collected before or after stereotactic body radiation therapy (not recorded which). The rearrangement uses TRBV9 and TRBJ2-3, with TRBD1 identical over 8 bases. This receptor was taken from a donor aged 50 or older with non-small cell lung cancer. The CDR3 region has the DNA TGTGCCAGCAGCCCTAGCTGGACAGGGTTCACAGATACGCAGTATTTT. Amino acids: CASSPSWTGFTDTQYF.